Below, 32 T cell receptor beta chains from the same sample are listed, as sequenced in a study of T cell changes during pregnancy in multiple sclerosis. Some clones are missing from TCRdb's copy, which holds only in-frame ones; the method was immunoSEQ multiplex PCR. The sample lists tens of thousands of clones; 80% to 95% were seen once. The specimen was peripheral blood, collected after pregnancy. The receptor source for this set is a female donor with multiple sclerosis, enrolled in a pregnancy study.

This chain uses TRBV19 with TRBJ1-1; D is unclear. This CDR3 is 13 amino acids long. Trimming left V 3 bases short and J 4 bases short, with 9 bases between. The germline V gene has CDR1 LNHDA and CDR2 SQIVND (reference sequence). CDR3 sequence (DNA): TGTGCCAGTAGTATGAGCTTGTCCACTGAAGCTTTCTTT. This sequence encodes CASSMSLSTEAFF.

The J gene is TRBJ1-2, the V gene TRBV7-9; TRBD1 matches 7 bases. CDR3 length: 15 amino acids. After removal of 5 bases from V and 0 bases from J, the junction contained 6 bases not matched to a gene. Germline V gene lookup returns CDR1 SEHNR and CDR2 FQNEAQ (reference sequence). In nucleotides, the CDR3 is TGTGCCAGCAGCCGTGGACAGGCGCCTAACTATGGCTACACCTTC. Its protein is CASSRGQAPNYGYTF.

The genes are TRBV5-1 and TRBJ2-3, with D unclear. CDR1 and CDR2 (germline): SGHRS, YFSETQ. V lost 3 bases to trimming and J lost 2 bases, with 4 bases between them. The CDR3 runs to 12 residues. In DNA form, the CDR3 reads TGCGCCAGCAGCTCCAACACAGATACGCAGTATTTT. Translation gives CASSSNTDTQYF.

This sequence joins TRBV7-3 and TRBJ1-1; the D is unclear. The length of the CDR3 is 13 residues. Trimming took 0 bases from V and 3 from J, leaving 5 bases between them. Per germline, CDR1 SGHTA and CDR2 FQGTGA. CDR3 in amino acids: CASSLTSDTEAFF. Here the CDR3 DNA reads TGTGCCAGCAGCTTAACTTCGGACACTGAAGCTTTCTTT.

This chain uses TRBV30 with TRBJ2-1; TRBD2 agrees at 10 bases. V shed 0 bases, J shed 5 bases, and the junction held 4 bases outside the gene matches. This CDR3 comprises 15 residues. The germline gives CDR1 GTSNPN, CDR2 SVGIG (reference sequence). CDR3 sequence: CAWSVLAGKNNEQFF. In nucleotides, the CDR3 is TGTGCCTGGAGTGTACTAGCGGGGAAAAACAATGAGCAGTTCTTC.

The count of this clone is one. This chain connects TRBV10-3 to TRBJ2-3; D is undetermined. With 5 bases removed from V and 2 bases from J, the gap between germline ends came to 5 bases. Germline CDR1 reads ENHRY; CDR2 reads SYGVKD. This CDR3 region has 12 residues. The CDR3 bases are TGTGCCATCAGTAGAGCCACAGATACGCAGTATTTT. This gives the protein CAISRATDTQYF.

This chain uses TRBV7-2 with TRBJ1-1; D call uncertain. V was cut by 4 bases and J by 2 bases, with 11 bases left in between. This CDR3 has 14 residues. CDR1 is SGHTA and CDR2 is FQGNSA in the germline V gene. The CDR3 loop is CASSWMGYNTEAFF. The CDR3 coding sequence is TGTGCCAGCAGCTGGATGGGCTACAACACTGAAGCTTTCTTT.

This clone was seen once. The V call is TRBV27, the J call TRBJ1-1; 7 bases are a match to TRBD1. With V trimmed by 6 bases and J by 0 bases, 1 base remained unmatched. The germline gives CDR1 MNHEY, CDR2 SMNVEV (reference sequence). This CDR3 region has 13 residues. CDR3 region: CASSQGVNTEAFF. CDR3 DNA sequence: TGTGCCAGCAGCCAGGGGGTGAACACTGAAGCTTTCTTT.

The chain combines TRBV7-9 with TRBJ2-7; the match to TRBD1 covers 10 bases. This CDR3 is 17 amino acids long. The germline CDR1 and CDR2 sequences are SEHNR and FQNEAQ (reference sequence). V lost 2 bases, J lost 3 bases, and 10 bases stayed unmatched. DNA of the CDR3: TGTGCCAGCAGCTTATCCTCAGGGACAGGGGTTTTCTACGAGCAGTACTTC. Translated, it gives CASSLSSGTGVFYEQYF.

The genes are TRBV19 and TRBJ2-3, with D maybe TRBD1 (6 bases). The length of the CDR3 is 13 residues. In germline, CDR1 is LNHDA, CDR2 SQIVND (reference sequence). CDR3 DNA sequence: TGTGCGGGGGCATTCTCTAGCACAGATACGCAGTATTTT. As protein: CAGAFSSTDTQYF.

This sequence joins TRBV6-6 and TRBJ1-2; a weak D match, TRBD1 (5 bases). The V end was cut by 0 bases, the J end by 1 base, with 9 bases between. This CDR3 contains 15 residues. In germline, CDR1 is MNHNY, CDR2 SVGAGI (reference sequence). CDR3 in amino acids: CASSYSGGDNYGYTF. CDR3 coding DNA: TGTGCCAGCAGTTACTCGGGGGGGGATAACTATGGCTACACCTTC.

The chain uses TRBV9 and TRBJ1-6; TRBD1 is a possible D gene (6 bases). The CDR3 is 14 residues long. V was clipped by 4 bases and J by 9 bases, with 14 bases between them. Germline CDR1 reads SGDLS; CDR2 reads YYNGEE. The CDR3 sequence: CASSKEGGGSPLHF. The CDR3 nucleotides are TGTGCCAGCAGCAAGGAAGGGGGGGGTTCACCCCTCCACTTT.

The chain uses TRBV2 and TRBJ1-2; 7 bases align to TRBD1. The CDR3 is made up of 15 amino acids. The junction had 5 bases not matched to a gene; V was cut back by 3 bases and J by 1 base. Germline V gene lookup returns CDR1 SNHLY and CDR2 FYNNEI. For the CDR3, the DNA is TGTGCCAGCAGTGATGGGACAGCTATTAACTATGGCTACACCTTC. Encoded protein: CASSDGTAINYGYTF.

The chain uses TRBV5-4 and TRBJ2-2; tentatively, D is TRBD1 (5 bases). The V gene lost 0 bases and the J gene lost 0 bases, with 9 bases spanning the gap. This CDR3 contains 16 residues. Looked up from germline, CDR1 is SGHNT and CDR2 is YYREEE (reference sequence). The CDR3: CASSLGQTANTGELFF. The CDR3 coding sequence is TGTGCCAGCAGCTTGGGACAGACCGCGAACACCGGGGAGCTGTTTTTT.

V and J are TRBV11-3 and TRBJ2-1, with unresolved D. CDR1 and CDR2 (germline): SGHNT, YENEEA. The CDR3 covers 14 residues. Trimming left V 5 bases short and J 2 bases short, with 10 bases between. The CDR3 bases are TGTGCCAGCAGCCCCCGGAGTCCCTACAATGAGCAGTTCTTC. Amino acids: CASSPRSPYNEQFF.

This rearrangement joins TRBV7-2 to TRBJ1-1; D unresolved. The CDR3 length is 13 residues. V lost 3 bases, J lost 4 bases, and 9 bases lay in between. Germline V lookup: CDR1 SGHTA, CDR2 FQGNSA. The CDR3 loop is CASSFGVRTEAFF. CDR3 coding DNA: TGTGCCAGCAGCTTCGGGGTCCGCACTGAAGCTTTCTTT.

V is TRBV2 and J is TRBJ1-2, with a tentative D call TRBD1 (5 bases). In germline, CDR1 is SNHLY, CDR2 FYNNEI. The CDR3 spans 13 residues. Trimming shortened V by 1 base and J by 8 bases, and 11 bases separated the two germline ends. The CDR3 protein is CASSEVEGRGYTF. CDR3 in DNA: TGTGCCAGCAGTGAAGTGGAGGGGAGAGGCTACACCTTC.

The chain has TRBV7-9 and TRBJ1-1; D gene uncertain. Germline CDR1 reads SEHNR; CDR2 reads FQNEAQ (reference sequence). Trimming left V 3 bases short and J 0 bases short, with 20 bases between. The CDR3 runs 18 residues. CDR3 sequence (DNA): TGTGCCAGCAGCTTTACGGGAAAGGGTCTTCGGGTGAACACTGAAGCTTTCTTT. Translation: CASSFTGKGLRVNTEAFF.

This clone was seen only a few times. The CDR3 nucleotides are TGTGCCAGCACTCGGACAGGGACGAATGAAGCTTTCTTT. Its translation: CASTRTGTNEAFF. The chain links TRBV2 to TRBJ1-1; 8 nucleotides align to TRBD1. The CDR3 is 13 residues long. Losses at the gene ends were 7 bases for V and 7 bases for J; bases not matched to a gene: 8. Germline values: CDR1 SNHLY, CDR2 FYNNEI.

This rearrangement joins TRBV5-5 to TRBJ1-5, with 9 bases that match TRBD1. The CDR3 is 16 residues long. CDR1 is SGHKS and CDR2 is YYEKEE in the germline V gene (reference sequence). The junction had 12 bases not matched to a gene; V was cut back by 5 bases and J by 6 bases. CDR3 in amino acids: CASSWGDRELGQPQHF. The CDR3 DNA sequence: TGTGCCAGCAGTTGGGGGGACAGGGAATTAGGTCAGCCCCAGCATTTT.

V usage is TRBV10-3 and J usage is TRBJ2-5; D may be TRBD1 (6 bases). The CDR3 is made up of 13 amino acids. CDR1 and CDR2 from the germline V gene are ENHRY and SYGVKD. Trimming took off 4 bases at V and 4 bases at J, with 10 bases between the two ends. The CDR3: CAISVSGVETQYF. CDR3 bases: TGTGCCATCAGTGTTTCAGGGGTAGAGACCCAGTACTTC.

This chain uses TRBV12-5 with TRBJ2-3; 7 bases fit TRBD2. CDR1 and CDR2 from the germline V gene are LGHNT and FRNRAP. The CDR3 loop spans 13 amino acids. V gave up 7 bases and J gave up 2 bases; unmatched junction bases: 3. The CDR3 is CASDTSVTDTQYF. Written as DNA, the CDR3 is TGTGCTAGTGACACTAGCGTCACAGATACGCAGTATTTT.

This chain joins TRBV9 and TRBJ1-1; D not resolved. Trimming took 2 bases from V and 1 from J, leaving 9 bases between them. Germline V gene lookup returns CDR1 SGDLS and CDR2 YYNGEE. The length of the CDR3 is 14 residues. CDR3 region: CASSVPSGNTEAFF. CDR3 coding DNA: TGTGCCAGCAGCGTGCCCTCGGGGAACACTGAAGCTTTCTTT. Combining the CDR3 with reference TRBV9 and TRBJ1-1 gives the whole variable domain DSGVTQTPKHLITATGQRVTLRCSPRSGDLSVYWYQQSLDQGLQFLIQYYNGEERAKGNILERFSAQQFPDLHSELNLSSLELGDSALYFCASSVPSGNTEAFFGQGTRLTVV.

The chain employs TRBV29-1 and TRBJ2-2, with 10 positions matching TRBD1. Germline assignment: CDR1 SQVTM and CDR2 ANQGSEA. This CDR3 spans 13 amino acids. Trimming took 7 bases from V and 4 from J; bases not matched to a gene: 3. The CDR3 sequence: CSAGTGVTGELFF. The CDR3 region has the DNA TGCAGCGCGGGGACAGGGGTCACCGGGGAGCTGTTTTTT.

The rearrangement uses TRBV5-6 and TRBJ1-4; 9 bases fit TRBD1. CDR1 and CDR2 from the germline V gene are SGHDT and YYEEEE. CDR3 length: 15 residues. The V segment lost 4 bases and the J segment 8 bases; nucleotides outside the gene matches: 9. CDR3 loop: CASSAPGQGGEKLFF. DNA of the CDR3: TGTGCCAGCAGCGCACCGGGACAGGGAGGAGAAAAACTGTTTTTT.

This chain links TRBV4-3 with TRBJ2-1; 10 nucleotides align to TRBD1. The V gene's germline CDR1 is LGHNA and CDR2 YSLEER. With V trimmed by 4 bases and J by 6 bases, 9 bases remained unmatched. The CDR3 totals 16 residues. CDR3: CASSPGGTGVPNEQFF. The CDR3 nucleotides are TGCGCCAGCAGCCCGGGTGGGACAGGGGTTCCCAATGAGCAGTTCTTC.

The rearrangement joins TRBV7-8 to TRBJ2-1, with 8 bases lining up with TRBD2. Germline loops: CDR1 SGHVS, CDR2 FQNEAQ. The CDR3 covers 17 residues. J was trimmed by 7 bases and V by 5 bases; bases with no gene match: 16. The CDR3 region has the DNA TGTGCCAGCAGCCCCATGGTAGTGGCGGGGGGTCGGAATGAGCAGTTCTTC. Encoded protein: CASSPMVVAGGRNEQFF.

CDR3 in amino acids: CASSFLRGGRDTQYF. The CDR3 nucleotides are TGTGCCAGCAGCTTCCTTCGGGGGGGCAGAGATACGCAGTATTTT. The chain couples TRBV7-9 to TRBJ2-3; 8 bases align to TRBD2. The V and J ends lost 3 bases and 5 bases, in that order; junction bases with no gene match: 7. The CDR3 runs to 15 residues. Germline loops: CDR1 SEHNR, CDR2 FQNEAQ (reference sequence).

This chain links TRBV11-2 with TRBJ2-2; D might be TRBD1 (6 bases). The length of the CDR3 is 14 residues. V lost 5 bases and J 7 bases, leaving 14 bases between the germline ends. Germline lookup yields CDR1 SGHAT and CDR2 FQNNGV. CDR3 DNA sequence: TGTGCCAGCAGCCCGAGGGGGAGAATCGGGGAGCTGTTTTTT. Translating gives CASSPRGRIGELFF.

V gene TRBV7-3 combines with J gene TRBJ1-1; D not resolved. CDR3 size: 15 residues. CDR1 and CDR2 from the germline V gene are SGHTA and FQGTGA. Deletions cut 1 base from V and 6 bases from J, with 15 bases between. CDR3 residues: CASSLNAGAGAEAFF. For the CDR3, the DNA is TGTGCCAGCAGCTTAAATGCGGGCGCGGGCGCTGAAGCTTTCTTT.

This clone was seen just once. The genes are TRBV6-5 and TRBJ1-5, with a tentative D call TRBD1 (6 bases). CDR1 is MNHEY and CDR2 is SVGAGI in the germline V gene. The CDR3 covers 15 residues. V was clipped by 5 bases and J by 2 bases, with 13 bases between them. The CDR3 loop reads CASSQGRQGNQPQHF. CDR3 sequence (DNA): TGTGCCAGCAGTCAGGGCCGACAGGGCAATCAGCCCCAGCATTTT.

This clone came up once. The rearrangement joins TRBV5-1 to TRBJ2-1; 11 bases fit TRBD2. After removal of 5 bases from V and 9 bases from J, the junction contained 10 bases not matched to a gene. Germline V gives CDR1 SGHRS, CDR2 YFSETQ. The CDR3 has 15 amino acids. In nucleotides, the CDR3 is TGCGCCAGCAGATACGTAGCGGGGGGGAGTGGTGAGCAGTTCTTC. This gives the protein CASRYVAGGSGEQFF.